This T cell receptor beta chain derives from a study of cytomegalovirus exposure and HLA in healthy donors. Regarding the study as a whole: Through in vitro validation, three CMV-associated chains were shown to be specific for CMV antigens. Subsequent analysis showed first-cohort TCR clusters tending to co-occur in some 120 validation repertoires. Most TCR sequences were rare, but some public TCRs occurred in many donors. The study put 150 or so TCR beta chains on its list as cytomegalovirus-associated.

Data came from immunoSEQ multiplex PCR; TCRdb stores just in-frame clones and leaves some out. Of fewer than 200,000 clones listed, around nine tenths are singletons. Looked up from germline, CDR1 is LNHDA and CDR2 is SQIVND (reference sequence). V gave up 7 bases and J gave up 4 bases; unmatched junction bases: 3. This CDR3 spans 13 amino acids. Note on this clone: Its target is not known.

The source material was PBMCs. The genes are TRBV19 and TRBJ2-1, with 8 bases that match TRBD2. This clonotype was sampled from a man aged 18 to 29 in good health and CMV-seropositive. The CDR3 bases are TGTGCCAGTAAAGGCGGGGGGTACAATGAGCAGTTCTTC. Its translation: CASKGGGYNEQFF.